The 17 T cell receptor beta chains in this list originate from one sample, sequenced in a study of CD8 T cells in ankylosing spondylitis. TCRdb re-called the 5' RACE reads with MiXCR, one entry per CDR3 protein. This sample yields approximately 150,000 distinct CDR3 sequences, of which roughly 30% are seen a single time; approximately 6% belongs to the top ten. The specimen sequenced was synovial fluid, either unsorted or a sorted T cell fraction (not recorded which). Receptor source: a male donor with ankylosing spondylitis.

This clonotype was observed many times. The J gene is TRBJ2-5, the V gene TRBV7-9; 12 nucleotides align to TRBD2. CDR3 length: 16 residues. The V gene end was trimmed by 4 bases and the J gene end by 3 bases; junction bases not matched to a gene: 6. The V gene's germline CDR1 is SEHNR and CDR2 FQNEAQ (reference sequence). The CDR3 sequence is CASSSGTSGREETQYF. CDR3 bases: TGTGCCAGCAGCTCAGGGACTAGCGGGCGGGAAGAGACCCAGTACTTC.

In its sample, this clonotype was seen many times. This sequence joins TRBV7-2 and TRBJ2-1, with unresolved D. V dropped 10 bases and J dropped 6 bases, with 22 bases sitting between them. Germline loops: CDR1 SGHTA, CDR2 FQGNSA. This CDR3 has 15 residues. The CDR3 sequence is CATALFVGSGNEQFF. CDR3 nucleotide sequence: TGTGCCACCGCCCTGTTTGTTGGTTCGGGCAATGAGCAGTTCTTC.

There are a few counts of this clonotype. The chain recombines TRBV19 with TRBJ1-5; no reliable D call. V lost 5 bases to trimming and J lost 5 bases, with 7 bases between them. The CDR3 has 12 residues. CDR1 and CDR2 (germline): LNHDA, SQIVND (reference sequence). CDR3 residues: CASSGGYQPQHF. DNA of the CDR3: TGTGCCAGTAGTGGAGGGTATCAGCCCCAGCATTTT.

The chain uses TRBV27 and TRBJ2-5, with TRBD1 identical over 9 bases. Germline CDR1 is MNHEY and CDR2 is SMNVEV (reference sequence). V shed 5 bases, J shed 5 bases, and the junction held 12 bases outside the gene matches. The CDR3 has 16 residues. CDR3 coding DNA: TGTGCCAGCAGTCCGCTCCGGGGACAGGGTCGGGAGACCCAGTACTTC. It encodes CASSPLRGQGRETQYF.

The chain combines TRBV7-8 with TRBJ2-7, with D possibly matching TRBD2 (5 bases). This CDR3 contains 15 residues. V gave up 2 bases and J gave up 2 bases, with 13 bases separating them. Germline V gives CDR1 SGHVS, CDR2 FQNEAQ. CDR3 region: CASSLSAVGTYEQYF. Written as DNA, the CDR3 is TGTGCCAGCAGCTTATCAGCGGTAGGGACCTACGAGCAGTACTTC.

This clonotype was picked up many times. The chain employs TRBV20-1 and TRBJ2-1; D perhaps matches TRBD2 (6 bases). This CDR3 contains 13 residues. Germline CDR1 and CDR2: DFQATT and SNEGSKA (reference sequence). DNA for the CDR3: TGCAGCGGGACTGCCTCGTATTACAATGAGCAGTTCTTC. Amino acid sequence: CSGTASYYNEQFF.

This sequence joins TRBV25-1 and TRBJ2-5, with D unclear. The CDR3 loop spans 15 amino acids. CDR1 and CDR2 from the germline V gene are MGHDK and SYGVNS. V lost 6 bases, J lost 5 bases, and 19 bases lay in between. The CDR3 reads CASSSPGPGRETQYF. The DNA for the CDR3 is TGTGCCAGCAGCTCTCCCGGGCCGGGCCGGGAGACCCAGTACTTC.

The chain carries TRBV18 and TRBJ2-1; 12 nucleotides match TRBD2. CDR3 length equals 16 residues. Per the germline V gene, CDR1 is KGHSH and CDR2 is LQKENI. Trimming took 3 bases from V and 7 from J; bases not matched to a gene: 7. CDR3 region: CASSPRLAGVSNEQFF. The CDR3 DNA reads TGTGCCAGCTCACCGAGACTAGCGGGAGTCTCGAATGAGCAGTTCTTC.

This clonotype was counted at least ten times. This sequence joins TRBV5-6 and TRBJ2-2, with D possibly being TRBD2 (6 bases). The V end was cut by 6 bases, the J end by 1 base, with 19 bases between. CDR3 length equals 17 residues. Looked up from germline, CDR1 is SGHDT and CDR2 is YYEEEE. CDR3 region: CASTDEIGGENTGELFF. CDR3 nucleotide sequence: TGTGCCAGCACCGATGAGATTGGCGGGGAGAACACCGGGGAGCTGTTTTTT.

V gene TRBV20-1 combines with J gene TRBJ1-1, with no clear D. With 1 base removed from V and 1 base from J, the gap between germline ends came to 4 bases. This CDR3 region has 12 residues. CDR1 is DFQATT, CDR2 SNEGSKA, per germline (reference sequence). This chain's CDR3 is CSARGTNTEAFF. In nucleotides, the CDR3 is TGCAGTGCTAGAGGGACGAACACTGAAGCTTTCTTT.

The sample holds a few counts of this clonotype. The rearrangement joins TRBV6-1 to TRBJ1-3; D is ambiguous. Germline CDR1 reads MNHNS; CDR2 reads SASEGT. The V end lost 5 bases, the J end lost 2 bases, and 13 bases lay between the germline ends. The CDR3 is made up of 15 amino acids. The DNA of the CDR3 is TGTGCCAGCAGTCGTTCAGGATTCACTGGAAACACCATATATTTT. Encoded protein: CASSRSGFTGNTIYF.

There are a few counts of this clonotype. CDR3 protein: CASSVVPGAETQYF. DNA of the CDR3: TGTGCCAGCAGCGTAGTACCAGGGGCTGAGACCCAGTACTTC. The gene calls are TRBV9 and TRBJ2-5; a possible D gene is TRBD1 (6 bases). Germline CDR1 SGDLS, CDR2 YYNGEE. The ends were cut back, 0 bases at V and 5 bases at J, with 11 bases in the middle. The CDR3 has 14 amino acids.

The V gene is TRBV5-5, the J gene TRBJ2-3; tentatively, D is TRBD2 (6 bases). This CDR3 has 13 amino acids. V lost 4 bases and J 5 bases, leaving 11 bases between the germline ends. Germline-derived CDR1 and CDR2 are SGHKS and YYEKEE (reference sequence). The chain's CDR3 is CASSLIAVDTQYF. For the CDR3, the DNA is TGTGCCAGCAGCCTCATAGCGGTAGATACGCAGTATTTT.

CDR3 DNA: TGTGCCAGCAGTGAATGGCTCTCGAGTGCAGATACGCAGTATTTT. It specifies CASSEWLSSADTQYF. The chain couples TRBV2 to TRBJ2-3; D uncertain. Germline assignment: CDR1 SNHLY and CDR2 FYNNEI. The CDR3 has 15 amino acids. Trimming took off 2 bases at V and 4 bases at J, with 13 bases between the two ends.

This clonotype has only a few counts. The rearrangement links TRBV18 to TRBJ2-7; D is unresolved. The CDR3 has 12 residues. Germline V gene sequence: CDR1 KGHSH, CDR2 LQKENI. V lost 7 bases and J 1 base, leaving 8 bases between the germline ends. The chain's CDR3 is CASCGPSYEQYF. CDR3 nucleotides: TGTGCCAGCTGTGGGCCTTCCTACGAGCAGTACTTC.

This clonotype occurred a few times. V and J are TRBV3-1 and TRBJ1-6; possibly TRBD1 for D (6 bases). Germline V gene sequence: CDR1 LGHDT, CDR2 YNNKEL (reference sequence). This CDR3 spans 18 amino acids. The germline V and J ends were trimmed by 1 base and 10 bases, with 23 bases remaining between them. The DNA for the CDR3 is TGTGCCAGCAGCCAAGGACAGACAGGCGTCGGGGGGAGGTCACCCCTCCACTTT. Translated, it gives CASSQGQTGVGGRSPLHF.

The rearrangement uses TRBV11-2 and TRBJ2-1; D may match TRBD1 or TRBD2 (6 bases each). The CDR3 runs to 14 residues. Between the trimmed V and J ends, which lost 11 bases and 0 bases, there was a span of 14 bases. Germline V gives CDR1 SGHAT, CDR2 FQNNGV. CDR3: CAEGGPSSYNEQFF. CDR3 nucleotide sequence: TGTGCCGAGGGGGGCCCTAGCTCCTACAATGAGCAGTTCTTC.